One and the same sample provided the 7 T cell receptor beta chains below, sequenced in a study of shared clonotypes between healthy human individuals. Profiled with immunoSEQ multiplex PCR; TCRdb holds only in-frame clones, not every one. The table records hundreds of thousands of clones, 90% to 95% of them present only once. It was CD45RO-negative cells, positively selected for CCR7, that made up naive CD8 cells, with terminally differentiated effector memory CD45RA+ cells excluded. The sequencing input was naive CD8+ T cells sorted from blood. These receptors were obtained from a woman in her thirties in good health.

This chain joins TRBV6-6 and TRBJ1-3; D is ambiguous. The CDR3 runs to 11 residues. V was pared by 8 bases and J by 4 bases, with 6 bases between. Germline CDR1 is MNHNY and CDR2 is SVGAGI (reference sequence). CDR3 nucleotides: TGTGCCAGCTGGCTCGGAAACACCATATATTTT. Translating it yields CASWLGNTIYF.

V is TRBV27 and J is TRBJ2-7; D gene uncertain. The CDR3 totals 14 residues. Germline V gene lookup returns CDR1 MNHEY and CDR2 SMNVEV (reference sequence). With 0 bases removed from V and 6 bases from J, the gap between germline ends came to 12 bases. CDR3 amino acids: CASSLSPFVAEQYF. In nucleotides, the CDR3 is TGTGCCAGCAGTTTATCACCCTTTGTCGCCGAGCAGTACTTC.

This chain joins TRBV4-1 and TRBJ2-3, with unresolved D. V was clipped by 0 bases and J by 4 bases, with 14 bases between them. Germline assignment: CDR1 MGHRA and CDR2 YSYEKL. There are 16 residues in the CDR3. The CDR3: CASSQDPQVVPDTQYF. The CDR3 nucleotides read TGCGCCAGCAGCCAAGACCCCCAAGTGGTCCCAGATACGCAGTATTTT.

J is TRBJ2-5 and V is TRBV21-1; TRBD2 reflects the table's D call only, with no check against the DNA. TRBV21-1 is termed a pseudogene. The CDR3 has 16 amino acids. CDR3: CASSKAQMGGEETQYF. In DNA form, the CDR3 reads TGTGCCAGCAGCAAAGCCCAAATGGGCGGGGAAGAGACCCAGTACTTC.

The chain uses TRBV27 and TRBJ2-5; a weak D match, TRBD1 (6 bases). The better agreement between TRBJ2-7 and the DNA end casts doubt on the J call. Per germline, CDR1 MNHEY and CDR2 SMNVEV (reference sequence). The CDR3 has 13 residues. The CDR3 DNA follows: TGTGCCAGCAGTGAACAGGGTTCCTACGAGCAGTACTTC. Residues: CASSEQGSYEQYF.

The rearrangement joins TRBV13 to TRBJ2-7; 10 bases match TRBD1. Losses at the gene ends were 5 bases for V and 0 bases for J; bases not matched to a gene: 7. The CDR3 contains 16 residues. Per germline, CDR1 PRHDT and CDR2 FYEKMQ (reference sequence). The CDR3 here is CASSPAGTGASYEQYF. The CDR3 DNA sequence: TGTGCCAGCAGCCCAGCGGGGACAGGGGCCTCCTACGAGCAGTACTTC.

The J gene is TRBJ1-2, the V gene TRBV19; TRBD1 is a possible D gene (5 bases). The germline gives CDR1 LNHDA, CDR2 SQIVND (reference sequence). Trimming left V 3 bases short and J 4 bases short, with 24 bases between. This CDR3 comprises 18 residues. The CDR3 spells CASSMGRTSSIYFYGYTF. CDR3 nucleotide sequence: TGTGCCAGTAGTATGGGACGGACTAGCTCGATATACTTCTATGGCTACACCTTC.